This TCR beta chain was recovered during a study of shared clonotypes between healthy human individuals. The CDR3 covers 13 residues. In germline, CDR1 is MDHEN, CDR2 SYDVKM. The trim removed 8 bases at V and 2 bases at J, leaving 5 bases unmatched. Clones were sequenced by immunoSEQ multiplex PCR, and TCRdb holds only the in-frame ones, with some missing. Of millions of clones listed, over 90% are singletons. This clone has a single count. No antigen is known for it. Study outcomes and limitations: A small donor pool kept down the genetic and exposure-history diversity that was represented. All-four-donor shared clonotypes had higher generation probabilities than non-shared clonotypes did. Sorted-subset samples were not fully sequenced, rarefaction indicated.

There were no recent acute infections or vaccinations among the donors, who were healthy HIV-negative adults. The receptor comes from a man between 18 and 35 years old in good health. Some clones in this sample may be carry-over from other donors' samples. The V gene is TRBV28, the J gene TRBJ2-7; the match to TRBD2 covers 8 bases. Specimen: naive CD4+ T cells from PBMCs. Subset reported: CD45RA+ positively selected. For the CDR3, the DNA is TGTGCCAGCGGCCGGGAGGGGCCCTACGAGCAGTACTTC. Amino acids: CASGREGPYEQYF.